This TCR beta chain was profiled in a study of OX40 agonist ivuxolimab in advanced cancers. In the study overall: Under the entry rules, prior anti-PD-1, anti-PD-L1 or anti-CTLA-4 therapy was allowed, and around 36% had some. Three patients got partial responses; one had hepatocellular carcinoma and two had cutaneous melanoma.

The protocol was immunoSEQ multiplex PCR, while the TCRdb copy is restricted to in-frame clones and leaves out a portion. The table shows 30,000 to 35,000 clones, with about three quarters occurring only once. Trimming removed 0 bases from V and 5 bases from J, with 1 base in between. CDR1 MDHEN and CDR2 SYDVKM come from the germline V gene. This CDR3 comprises 11 residues. This TCR derives from an adult with an advanced solid tumor such as melanoma, head and neck, liver or kidney cancer. The chain is built from TRBV28 and TRBJ1-1, with D unclear. The input for sequencing was CD4+ or CD8+ T cells sorted from blood, taken in a trial of the OX40 agonist ivuxolimab. CDR3 amino acids: CASSLWTEAFF. CDR3 in DNA: TGTGCCAGCAGTTTATGGACTGAAGCTTTCTTT.